This T cell receptor beta chain was observed in a study of early T cells in non-severe SARS-CoV-2 infection. Germline CDR1 MGHRA, CDR2 YSYEKL. Trimming left V 3 bases short and J 5 bases short, with 14 bases between. This CDR3 spans 15 amino acids. One entry per CDR3 protein results from TCRdb running MiXCR on the 5' RACE reads. This table has 98,000 or so distinct CDR3 sequences, 12% appearing once. The sequencing sample was made of whole blood. The sequence was obtained from an adult who was a healthcare worker with PCR-confirmed SARS-CoV-2 infection or an uninfected control (not recorded which). V is TRBV4-1 and J is TRBJ2-1; no definite D call. For the CDR3, the DNA is TGCGCCAGCAGCCAGGACGAGAGGCCGGACAATGAGCAGTTCTTC. This codes for CASSQDERPDNEQFF.